The next 5 T cell receptor beta chains were all read from a single sample in a study of vaccination effects on CD4 cells after COVID-19. Antigen-specific CD4+ T cells were expanded (with viral peptide pools) by the ViraFEST assay ahead of sequencing. When around 10 days of culture had elapsed, CD4+ T cells were isolated. Convalescent patients had PCR-confirmed SARS-CoV-2 infection between March and December 2020. TCRdb keeps only in-frame clones here, not all; method: immunoSEQ multiplex PCR. The sample contains 20,000 to 25,000 clones, more than 70% of which appear only once. These receptors have no identified antigens. Sequencing used CD4+ T cells from PBMCs cultured with a peptide pool, obtained before COVID-19 vaccination. The receptors derive from a human donor who had a prior SARS-CoV-2 infection.

The chain has TRBV2 and TRBJ1-3; a possible D gene is TRBD1 (5 bases). Germline CDR1 and CDR2: SNHLY and FYNNEI. V dropped 4 bases and J dropped 2 bases, with 12 bases sitting between them. The CDR3 sequence is 15 residues long. The CDR3 nucleotides read TGTGCCAGCAGTGTGCTCCTGGGGGCTGGAAACACCATATATTTT. Its translation: CASSVLLGAGNTIYF.

This rearrangement joins TRBV15 to TRBJ1-5, with a tentative D call TRBD1 (5 bases). The ends were cut back, 5 bases at V and 4 bases at J, with 15 bases in the middle. This CDR3 comprises 15 residues. CDR1 is LNHNV, CDR2 YYDKDF, per germline (reference sequence). CDR3 loop: CATSGGHMINQPQHF. CDR3 sequence (DNA): TGTGCCACCAGCGGTGGACACATGATAAATCAGCCCCAGCATTTT.

As to this clone: Its ends do not fully match the called genes, so a read error is possible. V is TRBV7-2 and J is TRBJ2-7, with 7 bases that match TRBD1. This CDR3 has 14 amino acids. Per the germline V gene, CDR1 is SGHTA and CDR2 is FQGNSA. CDR3 bases: TGTGCCAGCAGCGTAGCAGACAGGGTTCGCGAGCAGTACTTC. Encoded protein: CASSVADRVREQYF.

In nucleotides, the CDR3 is TGTGCCACCAGCAGAGATGGGAGCGGGAGTGCCGCCGGGGAGCTGTTTTTT. As protein: CATSRDGSGSAAGELFF. The chain links TRBV15 to TRBJ2-2; TRBD2 matches at 8 bases. Germline V lookup: CDR1 LNHNV, CDR2 YYDKDF (reference sequence). The CDR3 totals 17 residues. J lost 6 bases, V lost 0 bases, and 9 bases had no gene match.

This chain connects TRBV9 to TRBJ2-5; 7 nucleotides line up with TRBD2. Germline trimming cut 3 bases from V and 5 bases from J; bases unmatched to any gene: 10. The germline gives CDR1 SGDLS, CDR2 YYNGEE. The CDR3 is 15 residues long. CDR3 sequence reads: CASSALWGGWETQYF. CDR3 in DNA: TGTGCCAGCAGCGCTCTCTGGGGGGGATGGGAGACCCAGTACTTC.